This T cell receptor beta chain was sequenced for a study of T cell responses to AZD1222 COVID-19 vaccine. The protocol was immunoSEQ multiplex PCR, while the TCRdb copy is restricted to in-frame clones and leaves out a portion. The table lists tens of thousands of clones, about 93% of them singletons, with more than 6% in the top ten. The CDR3 is 13 residues long. V lost 5 bases, J lost 7 bases, and 11 bases lay in between. Germline V CDR1 and CDR2: LNHDA, SQIVND (reference sequence). Findings and limits, study-wide: At study baseline, merely five or six AZD1222 recipients were seropositive.

Details on this clone: Its antigen remains unidentified.

The TCR originated in an adult who received the MenACWY meningococcal vaccine as a control. This sample comprised peripheral blood, obtained 28 days after the second dose of the MenACWY control vaccine. The V call is TRBV19, the J call TRBJ2-2, with a tentative D call TRBD2 (5 bases). This CDR3 is CASSPRGGGELFF. CDR3 in DNA: TGTGCCAGTAGTCCCCGGGGTGGCGGGGAGCTGTTTTTT.